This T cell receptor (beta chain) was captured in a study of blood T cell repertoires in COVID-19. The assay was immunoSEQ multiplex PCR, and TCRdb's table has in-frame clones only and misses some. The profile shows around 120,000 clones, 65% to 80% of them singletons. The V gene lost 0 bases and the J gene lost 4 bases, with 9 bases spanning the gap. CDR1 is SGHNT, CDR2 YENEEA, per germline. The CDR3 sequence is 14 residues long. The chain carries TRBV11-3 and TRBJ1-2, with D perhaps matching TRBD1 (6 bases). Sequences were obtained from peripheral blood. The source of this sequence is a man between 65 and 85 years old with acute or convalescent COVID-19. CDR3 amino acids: CASSLDARGYGYTF. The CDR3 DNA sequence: TGTGCCAGCAGCTTAGACGCCAGGGGCTATGGCTACACCTTC.